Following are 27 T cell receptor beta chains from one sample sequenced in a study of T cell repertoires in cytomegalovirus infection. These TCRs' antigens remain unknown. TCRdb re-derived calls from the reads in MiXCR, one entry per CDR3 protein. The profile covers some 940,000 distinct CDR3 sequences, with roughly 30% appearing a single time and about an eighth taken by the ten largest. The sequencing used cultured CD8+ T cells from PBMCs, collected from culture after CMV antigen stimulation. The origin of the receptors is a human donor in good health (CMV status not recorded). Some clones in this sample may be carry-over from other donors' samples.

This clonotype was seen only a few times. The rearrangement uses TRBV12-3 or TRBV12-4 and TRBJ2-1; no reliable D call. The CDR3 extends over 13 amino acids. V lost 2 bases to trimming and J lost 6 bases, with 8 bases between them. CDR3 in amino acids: CASSLMATNEQFF. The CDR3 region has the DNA TGTGCCAGCAGTTTAATGGCTACCAATGAGCAGTTCTTC.

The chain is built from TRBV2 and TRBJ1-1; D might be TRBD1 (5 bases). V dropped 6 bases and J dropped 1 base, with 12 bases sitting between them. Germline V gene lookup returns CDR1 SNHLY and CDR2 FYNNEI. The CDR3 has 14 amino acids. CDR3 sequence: CASSAGTENTEAFF. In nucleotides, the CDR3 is TGTGCCAGCAGCGCCGGGACTGAGAACACTGAAGCTTTCTTT.

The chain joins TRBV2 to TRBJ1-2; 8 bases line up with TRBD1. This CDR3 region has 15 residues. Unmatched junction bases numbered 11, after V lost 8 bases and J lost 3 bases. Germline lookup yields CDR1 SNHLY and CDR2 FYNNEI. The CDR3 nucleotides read TGTGCCAGCGAGACATCTGTACAGGGGGACTATGGCTACACCTTC. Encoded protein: CASETSVQGDYGYTF.

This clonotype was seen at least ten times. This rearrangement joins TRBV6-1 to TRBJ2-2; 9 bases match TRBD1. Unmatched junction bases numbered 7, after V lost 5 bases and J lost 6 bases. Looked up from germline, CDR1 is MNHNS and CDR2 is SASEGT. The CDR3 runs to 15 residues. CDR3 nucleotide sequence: TGTGCCAGCAGTTCCACGGGACAGGGACCCGGGGAGCTGTTTTTT. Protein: CASSSTGQGPGELFF.

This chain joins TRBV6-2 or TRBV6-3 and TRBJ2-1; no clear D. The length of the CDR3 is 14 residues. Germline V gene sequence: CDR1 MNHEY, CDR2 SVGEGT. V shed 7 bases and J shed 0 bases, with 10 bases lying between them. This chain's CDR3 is CASTPTPSYNEQFF. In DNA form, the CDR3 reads TGTGCCAGCACGCCGACGCCCTCCTACAATGAGCAGTTCTTC.

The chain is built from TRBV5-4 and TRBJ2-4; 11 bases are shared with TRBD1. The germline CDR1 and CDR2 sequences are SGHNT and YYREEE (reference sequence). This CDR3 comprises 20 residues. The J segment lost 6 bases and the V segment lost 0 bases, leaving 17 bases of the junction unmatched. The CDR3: CASSLAKGGQGASPRNIQYF. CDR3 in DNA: TGTGCCAGCAGCTTGGCAAAAGGAGGACAGGGGGCCTCGCCGAGAAACATTCAGTACTTC.

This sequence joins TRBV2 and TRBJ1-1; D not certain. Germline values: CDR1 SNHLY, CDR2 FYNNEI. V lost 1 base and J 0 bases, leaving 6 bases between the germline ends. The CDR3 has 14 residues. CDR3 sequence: CASSEVQLNTEAFF. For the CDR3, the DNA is TGTGCCAGCAGTGAAGTACAGCTGAACACTGAAGCTTTCTTT. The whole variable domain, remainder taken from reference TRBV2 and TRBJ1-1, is EPEVTQTPSHQVTQMGQEVILRCVPISNHLYFYWYRQILGQKVEFLVSFYNNEISEKSEIFDDQFSVERPDGSNFTLKIRSTKLEDSAMYFCASSEVQLNTEAFFGQGTRLTVV.

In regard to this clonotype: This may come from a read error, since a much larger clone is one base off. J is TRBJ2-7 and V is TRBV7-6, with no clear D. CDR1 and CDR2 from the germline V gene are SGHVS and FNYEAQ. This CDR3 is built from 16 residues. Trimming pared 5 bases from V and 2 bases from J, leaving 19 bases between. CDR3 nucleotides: TGTGCCAGCAGCGAAGAACAGAGGCCTATCACCTACGAGCAGTACTTC. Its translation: CASSEEQRPITYEQYF.

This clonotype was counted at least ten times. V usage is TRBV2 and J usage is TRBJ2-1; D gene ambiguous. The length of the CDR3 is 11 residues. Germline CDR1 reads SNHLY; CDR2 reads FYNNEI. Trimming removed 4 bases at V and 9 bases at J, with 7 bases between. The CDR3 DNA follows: TGTGCCAGCAGTGGTTTCGGTGAGCAGTTCTTC. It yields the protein CASSGFGEQFF.

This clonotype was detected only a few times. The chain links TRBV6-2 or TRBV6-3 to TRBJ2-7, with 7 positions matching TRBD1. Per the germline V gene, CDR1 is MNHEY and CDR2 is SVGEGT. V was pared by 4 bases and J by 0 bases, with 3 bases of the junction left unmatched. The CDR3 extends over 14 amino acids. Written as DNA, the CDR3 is TGTGCCAGCAGTTTAACAGGGGTCTCCTACGAGCAGTACGTC. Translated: CASSLTGVSYEQYV.

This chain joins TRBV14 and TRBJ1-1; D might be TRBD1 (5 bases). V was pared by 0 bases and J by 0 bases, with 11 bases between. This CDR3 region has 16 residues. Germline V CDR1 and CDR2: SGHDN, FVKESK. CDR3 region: CASSQEWGTVNTEAFF. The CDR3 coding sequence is TGTGCCAGCAGCCAAGAGTGGGGGACGGTGAACACTGAAGCTTTCTTT.

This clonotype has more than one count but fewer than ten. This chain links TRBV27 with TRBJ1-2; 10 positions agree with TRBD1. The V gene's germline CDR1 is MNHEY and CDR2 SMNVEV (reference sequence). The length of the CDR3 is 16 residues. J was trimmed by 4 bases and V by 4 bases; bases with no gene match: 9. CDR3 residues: CASSYLGQGTLYGYTF. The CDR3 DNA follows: TGTGCCAGCAGTTACTTGGGACAGGGGACCCTCTATGGCTACACCTTC.

CDR3 DNA sequence: TGTGCCAGCAGCTTAGCGCTGTCAGGGGGGAATTCACCCCTCCACTTT. This translates into CASSLALSGGNSPLHF. The chain is built from TRBV7-6 and TRBJ1-6; 7 nucleotides align to TRBD1. The junction had 6 bases not matched to a gene; V was cut back by 0 bases and J by 7 bases. Germline V gives CDR1 SGHVS, CDR2 FNYEAQ. CDR3 length: 16 amino acids.

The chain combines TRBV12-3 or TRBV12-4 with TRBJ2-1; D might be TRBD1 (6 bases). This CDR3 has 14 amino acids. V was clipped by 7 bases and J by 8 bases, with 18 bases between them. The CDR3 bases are TGTGCCAGCAAAAGGGACATGGGGCCGGATGAGCAGTTCTTC. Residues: CASKRDMGPDEQFF.

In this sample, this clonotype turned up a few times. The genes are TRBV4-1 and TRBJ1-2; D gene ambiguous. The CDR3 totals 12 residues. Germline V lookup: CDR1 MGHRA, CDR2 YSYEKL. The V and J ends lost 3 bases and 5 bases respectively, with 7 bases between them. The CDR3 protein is CASSHDGYGYTF. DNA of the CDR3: TGCGCCAGCAGCCATGACGGGTATGGCTACACCTTC.

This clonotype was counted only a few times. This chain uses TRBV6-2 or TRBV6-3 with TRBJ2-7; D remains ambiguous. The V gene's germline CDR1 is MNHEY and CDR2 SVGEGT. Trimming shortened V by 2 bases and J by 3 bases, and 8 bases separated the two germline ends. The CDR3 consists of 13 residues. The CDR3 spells CASSYRADYEQYV. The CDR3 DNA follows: TGTGCCAGCAGTTACAGGGCTGACTACGAGCAGTACGTC.

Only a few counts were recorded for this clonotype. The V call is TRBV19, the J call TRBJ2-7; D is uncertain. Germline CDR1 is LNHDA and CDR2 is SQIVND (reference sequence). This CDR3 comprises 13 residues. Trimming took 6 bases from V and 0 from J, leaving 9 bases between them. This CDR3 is CASSTALSYEQYF. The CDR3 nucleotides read TGTGCCAGTAGCACAGCCCTCTCCTACGAGCAGTACTTC.

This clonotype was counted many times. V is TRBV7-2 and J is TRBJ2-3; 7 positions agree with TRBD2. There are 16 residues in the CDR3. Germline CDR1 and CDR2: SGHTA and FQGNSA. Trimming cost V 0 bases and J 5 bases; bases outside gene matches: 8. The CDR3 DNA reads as TGTGCCAGCAGCTTAGCCCCGGGGAGGGGAAGAGATACGCAGTATTTT. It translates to CASSLAPGRGRDTQYF.

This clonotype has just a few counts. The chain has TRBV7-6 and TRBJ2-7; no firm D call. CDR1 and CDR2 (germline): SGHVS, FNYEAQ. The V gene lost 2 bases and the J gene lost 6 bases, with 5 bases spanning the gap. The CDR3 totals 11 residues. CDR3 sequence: CASSLNTEQYF. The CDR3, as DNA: TGTGCCAGCAGCTTAAATACCGAGCAGTACTTC.

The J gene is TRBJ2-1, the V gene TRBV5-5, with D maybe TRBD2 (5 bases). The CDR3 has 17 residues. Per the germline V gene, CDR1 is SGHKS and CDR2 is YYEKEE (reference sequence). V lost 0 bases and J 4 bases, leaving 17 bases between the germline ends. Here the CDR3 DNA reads TGTGCCAGCAGCTTGGGGGCCGGGGTCAAACCTTACAATGAGCAGTTCTTC. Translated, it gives CASSLGAGVKPYNEQFF. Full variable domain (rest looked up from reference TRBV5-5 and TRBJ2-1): DAGVTQSPTHLIKTRGQQVTLRCSPISGHKSVSWYQQVLGQGPQFIFQYYEKEERGRGNFPDRFSARQFPNYSSELNVNALLLGDSALYLCASSLGAGVKPYNEQFFGPGTRLTVL.

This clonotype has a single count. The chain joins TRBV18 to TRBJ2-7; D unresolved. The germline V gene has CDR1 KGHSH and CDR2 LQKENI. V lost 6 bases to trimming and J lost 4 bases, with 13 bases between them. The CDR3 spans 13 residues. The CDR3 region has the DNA TGTGCCAGCTCCCGCGAGACAAGGTACGAGCAGTACGTC. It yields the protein CASSRETRYEQYV.

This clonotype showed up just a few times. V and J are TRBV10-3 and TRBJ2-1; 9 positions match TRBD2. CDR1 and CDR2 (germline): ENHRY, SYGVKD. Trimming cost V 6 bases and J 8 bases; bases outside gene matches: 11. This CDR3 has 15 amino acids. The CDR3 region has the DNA TGTGCCATCAGCAGCGGGGGGCGGGGAGTAGATGAGCAGTTCTTC. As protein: CAISSGGRGVDEQFF.

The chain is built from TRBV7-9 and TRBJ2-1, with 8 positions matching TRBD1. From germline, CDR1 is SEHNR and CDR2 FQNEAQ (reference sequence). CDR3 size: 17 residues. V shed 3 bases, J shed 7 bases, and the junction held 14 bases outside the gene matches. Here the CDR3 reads CASSFSRTGNPSNEQFF. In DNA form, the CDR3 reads TGTGCCAGCAGCTTTTCCCGGACAGGGAACCCCTCAAATGAGCAGTTCTTC.

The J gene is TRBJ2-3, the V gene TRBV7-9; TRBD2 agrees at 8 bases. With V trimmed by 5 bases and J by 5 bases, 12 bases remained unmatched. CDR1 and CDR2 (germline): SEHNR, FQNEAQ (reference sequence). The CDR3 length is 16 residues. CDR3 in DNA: TGTGCCAGCAGCCCCGACAGCGGGGGTCGCCGAGATACGCAGTATTTT. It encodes CASSPDSGGRRDTQYF.

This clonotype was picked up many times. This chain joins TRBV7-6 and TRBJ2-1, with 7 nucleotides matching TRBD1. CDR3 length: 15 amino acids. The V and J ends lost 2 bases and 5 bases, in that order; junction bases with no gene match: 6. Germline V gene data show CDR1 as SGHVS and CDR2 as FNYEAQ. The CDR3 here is CASSLFTGTDNEQFF. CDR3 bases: TGTGCCAGCAGCTTATTTACTGGGACAGACAATGAGCAGTTCTTC.

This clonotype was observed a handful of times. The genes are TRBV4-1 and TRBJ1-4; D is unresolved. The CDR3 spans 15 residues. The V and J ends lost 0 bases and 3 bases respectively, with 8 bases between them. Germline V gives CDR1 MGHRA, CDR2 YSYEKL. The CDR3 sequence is CASSQDVGSNEKLFF. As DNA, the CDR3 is TGCGCCAGCAGCCAAGATGTCGGCTCTAATGAAAAACTGTTTTTT.

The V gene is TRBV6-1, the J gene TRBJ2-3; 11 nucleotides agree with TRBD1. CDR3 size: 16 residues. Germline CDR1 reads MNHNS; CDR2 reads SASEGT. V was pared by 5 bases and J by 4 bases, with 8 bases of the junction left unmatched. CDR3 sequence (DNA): TGTGCCAGCAGTAACCTCCTGGACAGGGGGCCAGATACGCAGTATTTT. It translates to CASSNLLDRGPDTQYF.